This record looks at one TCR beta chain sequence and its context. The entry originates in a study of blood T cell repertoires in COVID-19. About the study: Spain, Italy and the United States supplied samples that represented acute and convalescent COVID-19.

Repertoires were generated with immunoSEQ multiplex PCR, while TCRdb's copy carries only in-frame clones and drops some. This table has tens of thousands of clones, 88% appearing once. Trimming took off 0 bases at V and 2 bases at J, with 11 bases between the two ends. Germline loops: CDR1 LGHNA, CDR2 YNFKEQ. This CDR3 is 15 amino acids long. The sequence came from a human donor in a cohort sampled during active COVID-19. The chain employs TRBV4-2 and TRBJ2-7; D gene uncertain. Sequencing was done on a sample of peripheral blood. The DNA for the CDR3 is TGTGCCAGCAGCCAAGAACGTTTTCCTACCTACGAGCAGTACTTC. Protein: CASSQERFPTYEQYF.